This T cell receptor (beta chain) was retrieved from a study of CD4+ T cells in melanoma. This CDR3 is built from 16 residues. V lost 4 bases to trimming and J lost 3 bases; unmatched junction nucleotides: 12. CDR1 and CDR2 from the germline V gene are SGHRS and YFSETQ. Study outcomes and limitations: Neoantigen-specific CD4+ T cells in melanoma reportedly had diverse differentiation states.

Turning to this clone: What it binds is not known.

Clones were sequenced by immunoSEQ multiplex PCR, and TCRdb holds only the in-frame ones, with some missing. The repertoire has about 11,000 clones, approximately 68% of them found once; the top ten carry over 12%. The chain links TRBV5-1 to TRBJ2-5; TRBD2 aligns across 7 bases. The sequence derives from a human donor with melanoma. The sequenced material came from cells from a culture (not recorded whether cultured in vitro). The CDR3: CASSPSAGEYKETQYF. The DNA for the CDR3 is TGCGCCAGCAGCCCCTCTGCGGGGGAATATAAAGAGACCCAGTACTTC.